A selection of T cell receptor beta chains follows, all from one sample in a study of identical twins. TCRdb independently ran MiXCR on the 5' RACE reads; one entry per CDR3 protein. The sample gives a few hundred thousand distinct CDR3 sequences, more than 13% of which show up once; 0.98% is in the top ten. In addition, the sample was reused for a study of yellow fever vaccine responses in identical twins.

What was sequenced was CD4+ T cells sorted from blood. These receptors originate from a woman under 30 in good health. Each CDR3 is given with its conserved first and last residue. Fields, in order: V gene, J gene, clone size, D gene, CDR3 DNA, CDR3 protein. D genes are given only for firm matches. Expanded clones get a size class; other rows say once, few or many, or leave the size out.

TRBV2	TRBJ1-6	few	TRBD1	TGTGCCAGCAGGCCTACCGGGACAGGGAATTCACCCCTCCACTTT	CASRPTGTGNSPLHF
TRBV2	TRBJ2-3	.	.	TGTGCCAGCAGTGGAGGGCCAGATACGCAGTATTTT	CASSGGPDTQYF
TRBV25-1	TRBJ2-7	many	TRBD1	TGTGCCAGCACCGAGACAGGGACCTACGAGCAGTACTTC	CASTETGTYEQYF
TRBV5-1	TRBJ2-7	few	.	TGCGCCAGCAGCCGGGAACACCCGACCTACGAGCAGTACTTC	CASSREHPTYEQYF
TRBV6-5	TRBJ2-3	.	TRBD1	TGTGCCAGCAGTTACTGCGTGACAGGGCGGAAAGTAACGGATACGCAGTATTTT	CASSYCVTGRKVTDTQYF
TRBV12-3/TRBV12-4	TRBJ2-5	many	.	TGTGCCAGCAGTTTATATGTCGGGGGAGAAGAGACCCAGTACTTC	CASSLYVGGEETQYF
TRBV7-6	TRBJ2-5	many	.	TGTGCCAGCAGCTTAGTACAGGGAGAGACCCAGTACTTC	CASSLVQGETQYF
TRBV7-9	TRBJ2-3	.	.	TGTGCCAGCAGCTTAGTGACAAAAAGCACAGATACGCAGTATTTT	CASSLVTKSTDTQYF
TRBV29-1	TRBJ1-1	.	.	TGCAGCGTCAGGGTTGGGGACACTGAAGCTTTCTTT	CSVRVGDTEAFF
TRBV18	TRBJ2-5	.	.	TGTGCCAGCTCACGACTACCGGACAGTTTGCAAGAGACCCAGTACTTC	CASSRLPDSLQETQYF
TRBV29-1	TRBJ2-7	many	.	TGCAGCGTTGGGACGGATAGCTCCTACGAGCAGTACTTC	CSVGTDSSYEQYF
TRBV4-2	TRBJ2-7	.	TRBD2	TGTGCCAGCAGCCAAGTGTCCGCTAGCGGGGGGGTAAACGAGCAGTACTTC	CASSQVSASGGVNEQYF
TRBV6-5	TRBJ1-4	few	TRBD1	TGTGCCAGCAGTTACAGGGGGCGCGGTGAAAAACTGTTTTTT	CASSYRGRGEKLFF
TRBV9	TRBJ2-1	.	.	TGTGCCAGCAGCGTAGAAGTGGATCTCTCCTACAATGAGCAGTTCTTC	CASSVEVDLSYNEQFF
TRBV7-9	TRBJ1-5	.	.	TGTGCCAGCAGCTCCCAGACCGGACAGTCTAATCAGCCCCAGCATTTT	CASSSQTGQSNQPQHF
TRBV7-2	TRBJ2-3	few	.	TGTGCCAGCAGCTTCCAAAGCGGGACAGATACGCAGTATTTT	CASSFQSGTDTQYF
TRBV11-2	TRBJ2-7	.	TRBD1	TGTGCCAGCAGCGCGCTAACAGGGGTTTACGAGCAGTACTTC	CASSALTGVYEQYF
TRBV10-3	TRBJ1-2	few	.	TGTGCCATCAGACCCGATTACAAGGGCTATGGCTACACCTTC	CAIRPDYKGYGYTF
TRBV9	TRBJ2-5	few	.	TGTGCCAGCAGCGAGGGGATTCAAGAGACCCAGTACTTC	CASSEGIQETQYF
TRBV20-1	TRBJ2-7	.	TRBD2	TGCAGTGCCAGACTAGCGGGACGGTCTTTCGAGCAGTACTTC	CSARLAGRSFEQYF
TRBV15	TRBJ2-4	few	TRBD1	TGTGCCACCAGCAAATGGACAGGGATCGATCCCGACATTCAGTACTTC	CATSKWTGIDPDIQYF
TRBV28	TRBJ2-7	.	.	TGTGCCAGCAGTACGGTGGCAGGCCACTCCTACGAGCAGTACTTC	CASSTVAGHSYEQYF
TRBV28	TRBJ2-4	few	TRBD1	TGTGCCAGCAGTCAAGGACAGGGGCGGTCCCCAGCCAAAAACATTCAGTACTTC	CASSQGQGRSPAKNIQYF
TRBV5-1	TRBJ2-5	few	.	TGCGCCAGCAGGTCTAGCAGTCCCCAAGAGACCCAGTACTTC	CASRSSSPQETQYF
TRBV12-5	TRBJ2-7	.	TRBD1	TGTGCTAGTGGTTTGGCGGCCGGGACAGATATATACGAGCAGTACTTC	CASGLAAGTDIYEQYF
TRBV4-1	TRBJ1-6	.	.	TGCGCCAGCAGCCAGGGGATTCGGGATTCACCCCTCCACTTT	CASSQGIRDSPLHF
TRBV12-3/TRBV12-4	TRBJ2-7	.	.	TGTGCCAGCAGTTACGGACAGCTCTACGAGCAGTACTTC	CASSYGQLYEQYF
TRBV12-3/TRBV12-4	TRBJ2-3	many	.	TGTGCCAGCAGTCCCAGGGAAAATACGCAGTATTTT	CASSPRENTQYF
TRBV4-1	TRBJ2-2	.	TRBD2	TGCGCCAGCAGCCAGAGCGGGAAGGACCCGGCCGGGGAGCTGTTTTTT	CASSQSGKDPAGELFF
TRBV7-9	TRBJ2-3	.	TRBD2	TGTGCCAGCAGCTTGGGACTAGGGTTCGCAGATACGCAGTATTTT	CASSLGLGFADTQYF
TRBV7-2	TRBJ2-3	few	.	TGTGCCAGCAGCTTCCAGTCATCCGATACGCAGTATTTT	CASSFQSSDTQYF
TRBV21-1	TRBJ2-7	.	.	TGTGCCAGCAGCAAAGCCCCGGGACAGTACGAGCAGTACTTC	CASSKAPGQYEQYF
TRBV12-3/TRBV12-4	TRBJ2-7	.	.	TGTGCCAGCAGCGCGGGACAGCACCACGGGGAGCAGTACTTC	CASSAGQHHGEQYF